The 21 T cell receptor beta chains reported below all come from one sample, sequenced in a study of CD8 T cells in ankylosing spondylitis. TCRdb reprocessed the 5' RACE reads via MiXCR and lists one record per CDR3 protein. The table has under 250,000 distinct CDR3 sequences, under 35% seen once; the top ten hold about 4.2%. The source material was blood, either unsorted or a sorted T cell fraction (not recorded which). The receptors come from a male donor with ankylosing spondylitis or in good health (not recorded which).

The chain couples TRBV9 to TRBJ1-6, with TRBD1 identical over 8 bases. Germline V gene lookup returns CDR1 SGDLS and CDR2 YYNGEE. The CDR3 is 14 residues long. The V and J ends lost 3 bases and 7 bases, in that order; junction bases with no gene match: 3. The CDR3 sequence is CASSDRTGNSPLHF. CDR3 sequence (DNA): TGTGCCAGCAGCGACCGGACAGGGAATTCACCCCTCCACTTT.

This clonotype turned up a few times. The V and J genes are TRBV20-1 and TRBJ2-7; no clear D. Looked up from germline, CDR1 is DFQATT and CDR2 is SNEGSKA (reference sequence). V was clipped by 2 bases and J by 3 bases, with 14 bases between them. The CDR3 sequence is 14 residues long. DNA of the CDR3: TGCAGTGCTAGAAAGGTTCCCGCCATCTACGAGCAGTACTTC. The encoded protein is CSARKVPAIYEQYF.

The chain couples TRBV20-1 to TRBJ2-3; possibly TRBD1 for D (5 bases). The CDR3 has 15 amino acids. In germline, CDR1 is DFQATT, CDR2 SNEGSKA (reference sequence). Trimming shortened V by 3 bases and J by 2 bases, and 15 bases separated the two germline ends. In DNA, the CDR3 is TGCAGTGCTAGGTGGGCCGAGACAGCCACAGATACGCAGTATTTT. It encodes CSARWAETATDTQYF.

In its sample, this clonotype was seen once. The genes are TRBV7-9 and TRBJ1-1; D is undetermined. Trimming took off 7 bases at V and 10 bases at J, with 19 bases between the two ends. The CDR3 has 13 residues. Germline CDR1 and CDR2: SEHNR and FQNEAQ (reference sequence). CDR3 amino acids: CASTKDSVIGAFF. CDR3 sequence (DNA): TGTGCCAGCACCAAAGACTCGGTGATTGGAGCTTTCTTT.

The rearrangement joins TRBV27 to TRBJ2-7, with D unresolved. The CDR3 runs 15 residues. With 8 bases removed from V and 4 bases from J, the gap between germline ends came to 21 bases. The germline V gene encodes CDR1 MNHEY and CDR2 SMNVEV (reference sequence). The CDR3 bases are TGTGCCAGCTCCCAAGGTGGGCACTTGCTTTACGAGCAGTACTTC. Its translation is CASSQGGHLLYEQYF.

The chain combines TRBV9 with TRBJ2-3; tentatively, D is TRBD1 (6 bases). V was clipped by 5 bases and J by 2 bases, with 15 bases between them. CDR1 is SGDLS, CDR2 YYNGEE, per germline. CDR3 length: 15 residues. In DNA form, the CDR3 reads TGTGCCAGCAGTCGCACAGGGCTTAACACAGATACGCAGTATTTT. The encoded protein is CASSRTGLNTDTQYF.

The J gene is TRBJ1-6, the V gene TRBV5-6, with D unclear. Germline loops: CDR1 SGHDT, CDR2 YYEEEE. This CDR3 is built from 15 residues. V dropped 5 bases and J dropped 8 bases, with 17 bases sitting between them. Here the CDR3 DNA reads TGTGCCAGCAGTTCAGACACGGGCCGGCATTCACCCCTCCACTTT. It encodes CASSSDTGRHSPLHF.

In its sample, this clonotype was seen a few times. J is TRBJ1-1 and V is TRBV5-5, with TRBD1 identical over 8 bases. In germline, CDR1 is SGHKS, CDR2 YYEKEE (reference sequence). The V gene end was trimmed by 4 bases and the J gene end by 1 base; junction bases not matched to a gene: 3. This CDR3 spans 14 amino acids. DNA of the CDR3: TGTGCCAGCAGCACACAGGGGGGGAACACTGAAGCTTTCTTT. Protein sequence: CASSTQGGNTEAFF. The complete variable domain, with remaining parts taken from reference TRBV5-5 and TRBJ1-1, reads DAGVTQSPTHLIKTRGQQVTLRCSPISGHKSVSWYQQVLGQGPQFIFQYYEKEERGRGNFPDRFSARQFPNYSSELNVNALLLGDSALYLCASSTQGGNTEAFFGQGTRLTVV.

The rearrangement uses TRBV10-3 and TRBJ2-3, with 10 bases matching TRBD2. V shed 4 bases, J shed 0 bases, and the junction held 4 bases outside the gene matches. Germline V lookup: CDR1 ENHRY, CDR2 SYGVKD. This CDR3 comprises 16 residues. The CDR3 loop reads CAISGTSGTSTDTQYF. CDR3 nucleotide sequence: TGTGCCATCAGTGGGACTAGCGGAACTAGCACAGATACGCAGTATTTT.

This clonotype was observed a handful of times. The rearrangement uses TRBV7-9 and TRBJ2-7; tentative D call: TRBD1 (5 bases). Germline lookup yields CDR1 SEHNR and CDR2 FQNEAQ (reference sequence). The V and J ends lost 5 bases and 6 bases respectively, with 20 bases between them. This CDR3 has 15 amino acids. The CDR3 DNA is TGTGCCAGCAGCCCTCCTTCCAGGGTTTCCATCGAGCAGTACTTC. Amino acid sequence: CASSPPSRVSIEQYF.

The V and J genes are TRBV29-1 and TRBJ2-3, with D perhaps TRBD2 (6 bases). CDR3 length: 16 amino acids. The germline gives CDR1 SQVTM, CDR2 ANQGSEA. Trimming cost V 3 bases and J 2 bases, with 18 bases left between them. In DNA, the CDR3 is TGCAGCGTTGAGACCGGGGACGGGAGCCCCACAGATACGCAGTATTTT. It is translated as CSVETGDGSPTDTQYF.

The genes are TRBV20-1 and TRBJ2-2; 14 positions match TRBD2. This CDR3 is 16 amino acids long. Germline CDR1 DFQATT, CDR2 SNEGSKA (reference sequence). Trimming removed 6 bases from V and 5 bases from J; junction bases left unmatched: 8. The CDR3 spells CSAMTSGGAPTGELFF. For the CDR3, the DNA is TGCAGTGCCATGACTAGCGGGGGGGCCCCGACCGGGGAGCTGTTTTTT.

This clonotype was detected a few times. The chain recombines TRBV11-1 with TRBJ2-1; TRBD1 aligns across 8 bases. Per germline, CDR1 SGHAT and CDR2 FQDESV (reference sequence). Unmatched junction bases numbered 4, after V lost 5 bases and J lost 4 bases. The CDR3 runs 14 residues. This CDR3 is CASSGYRGYNEQFF. DNA for the CDR3: TGTGCCAGCAGCGGGTACAGGGGGTACAATGAGCAGTTCTTC.

For the CDR3, the DNA is TGTGCCAGCAGCTTAGAACAGGGGGCGAGGTTAACTGAAGCTTTCTTT. This sequence encodes CASSLEQGARLTEAFF. This chain connects TRBV7-6 to TRBJ1-1; 9 bases are a match to TRBD1. V gave up 1 base and J gave up 5 bases; unmatched junction bases: 8. Germline CDR1 and CDR2: SGHVS and FNYEAQ. The CDR3 is 16 amino acids.

In its sample, this clonotype was seen a few times. The rearrangement joins TRBV10-3 to TRBJ2-1, with 7 positions matching TRBD2. Germline V gives CDR1 ENHRY, CDR2 SYGVKD. This CDR3 region has 15 residues. With V trimmed by 3 bases and J by 8 bases, 10 bases remained unmatched. The CDR3 region is CAISDQGLGLDEQFF. As DNA, the CDR3 is TGTGCCATCAGTGACCAAGGACTAGGCTTGGATGAGCAGTTCTTC.

This chain uses TRBV27 with TRBJ2-5; D remains unclear. The CDR3 spans 13 residues. CDR1 and CDR2 (germline): MNHEY, SMNVEV (reference sequence). V lost 3 bases to trimming and J lost 2 bases, with 7 bases between them. DNA of the CDR3: TGTGCCAGCAGTTTTAGTCCTCAAGAGACCCAGTACTTC. It codes for CASSFSPQETQYF.

This clonotype was counted between two and nine times. This chain links TRBV29-1 with TRBJ2-3, with TRBD1 matching over 8 bases. V was pared by 8 bases and J by 2 bases, with 9 bases of the junction left unmatched. Germline V gene sequence: CDR1 SQVTM, CDR2 ANQGSEA. The CDR3 contains 14 residues. CDR3 loop: CSMQDRGSTDTQYF. In nucleotides, the CDR3 is TGCAGCATGCAAGACAGGGGCTCCACAGATACGCAGTATTTT.

The CDR3 loop reads CASHQRAGRTGELFF. The CDR3 DNA reads as TGTGCCAGCCATCAGAGGGCAGGGCGGACCGGGGAGCTGTTTTTT. The V call is TRBV12-3 or TRBV12-4, the J call TRBJ2-2; D tentatively fits TRBD1 or TRBD2 (5 bases each). The CDR3 sequence is 15 residues long. V was pared by 8 bases and J by 5 bases, with 18 bases between.

This clonotype has only a few counts. The V gene is TRBV7-6, the J gene TRBJ2-1; TRBD1 matches at 8 bases. V lost 6 bases and J lost 3; bases outside the gene matches: 7. Germline-derived CDR1 and CDR2 are SGHVS and FNYEAQ. The CDR3 runs to 15 residues. Here the CDR3 reads CASSSTGVDYNEQFF. DNA for the CDR3: TGTGCCAGCAGTTCGACAGGGGTGGACTACAATGAGCAGTTCTTC.

The chain combines TRBV9 with TRBJ1-2; D gene ambiguous. This CDR3 spans 17 amino acids. V lost 0 bases to trimming and J lost 4 bases, with 19 bases between them. Germline V gene lookup returns CDR1 SGDLS and CDR2 YYNGEE. CDR3 residues: CASSVGGVVPTSYGYTF. Written as DNA, the CDR3 is TGTGCCAGCAGCGTAGGAGGTGTGGTACCGACATCCTATGGCTACACCTTC.

The chain joins TRBV5-6 to TRBJ1-1, with 8 bases identical to TRBD1. Trimming removed 5 bases from V and 6 bases from J; junction bases left unmatched: 9. The V gene's germline CDR1 is SGHDT and CDR2 YYEEEE. The CDR3 spans 14 residues. This CDR3 reads CASRQTGVVSEAFF. In DNA form, the CDR3 reads TGTGCCAGCAGGCAGACAGGGGTGGTTTCTGAAGCTTTCTTT.